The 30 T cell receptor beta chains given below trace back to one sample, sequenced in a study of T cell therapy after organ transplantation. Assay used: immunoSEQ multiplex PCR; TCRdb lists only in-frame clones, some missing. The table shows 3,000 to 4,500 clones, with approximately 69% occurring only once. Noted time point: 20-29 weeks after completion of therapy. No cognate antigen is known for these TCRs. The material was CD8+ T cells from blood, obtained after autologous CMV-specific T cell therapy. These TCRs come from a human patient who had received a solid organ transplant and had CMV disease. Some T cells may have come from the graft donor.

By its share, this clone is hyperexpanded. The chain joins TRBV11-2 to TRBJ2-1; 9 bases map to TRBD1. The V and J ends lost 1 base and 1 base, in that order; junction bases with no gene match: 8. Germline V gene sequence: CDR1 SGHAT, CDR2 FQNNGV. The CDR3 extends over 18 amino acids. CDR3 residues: CASSLVFGTGRSYNEQFF. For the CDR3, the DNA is TGTGCCAGCAGCTTAGTTTTCGGGACAGGGCGATCCTACAATGAGCAGTTCTTC.

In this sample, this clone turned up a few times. The CDR3 DNA is TGTGCCAGCAGTGTATCTAGCGGGAGACCCGGGGAGCTGTTTTTT. Amino acids: CASSVSSGRPGELFF. The V call is TRBV6-5, the J call TRBJ2-2; 10 bases map to TRBD2. The CDR3 covers 15 residues. The V segment lost 5 bases and the J segment 6 bases; nucleotides outside the gene matches: 6. The V gene's germline CDR1 is MNHEY and CDR2 SVGAGI.

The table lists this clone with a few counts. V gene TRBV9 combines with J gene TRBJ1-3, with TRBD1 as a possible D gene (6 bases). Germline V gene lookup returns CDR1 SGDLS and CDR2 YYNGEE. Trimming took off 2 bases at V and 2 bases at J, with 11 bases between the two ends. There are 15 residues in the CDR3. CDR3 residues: CASSVNRDTGNTIYF. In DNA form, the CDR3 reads TGTGCCAGCAGCGTTAACCGGGACACTGGAAACACCATATATTTT.

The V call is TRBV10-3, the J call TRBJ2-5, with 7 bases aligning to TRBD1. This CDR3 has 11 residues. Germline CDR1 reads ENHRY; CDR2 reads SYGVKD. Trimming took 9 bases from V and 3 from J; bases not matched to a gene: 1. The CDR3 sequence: CAIGTEETQYF. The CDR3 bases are TGTGCCATAGGGACAGAAGAGACCCAGTACTTC.

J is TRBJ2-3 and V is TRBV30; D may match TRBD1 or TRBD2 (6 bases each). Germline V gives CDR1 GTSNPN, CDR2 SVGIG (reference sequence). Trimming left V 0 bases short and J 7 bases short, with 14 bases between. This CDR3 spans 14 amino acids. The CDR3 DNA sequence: TGTGCCTGGAGTGTACTCGGGGGCGCTTATACGCAGTATTTT. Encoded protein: CAWSVLGGAYTQYF.

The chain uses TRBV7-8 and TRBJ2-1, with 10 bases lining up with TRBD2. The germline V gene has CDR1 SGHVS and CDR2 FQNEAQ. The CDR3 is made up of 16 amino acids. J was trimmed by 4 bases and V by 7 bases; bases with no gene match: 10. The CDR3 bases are TGTGCCAGCACCCAGGAGGGACTAGCGCCTTACAATGAGCAGTTCTTC. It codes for CASTQEGLAPYNEQFF.

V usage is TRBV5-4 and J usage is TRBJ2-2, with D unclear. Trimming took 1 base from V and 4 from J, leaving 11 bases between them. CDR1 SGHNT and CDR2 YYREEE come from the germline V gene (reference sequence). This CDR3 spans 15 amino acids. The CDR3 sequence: CASSLSVIPTGELFF. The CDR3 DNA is TGTGCCAGCAGCTTGAGCGTGATCCCCACCGGGGAGCTGTTTTTT.

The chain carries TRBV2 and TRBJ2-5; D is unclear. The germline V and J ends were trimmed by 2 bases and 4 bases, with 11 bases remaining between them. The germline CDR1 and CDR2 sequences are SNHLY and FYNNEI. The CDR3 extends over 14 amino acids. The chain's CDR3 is CASSEHGYAETQYF. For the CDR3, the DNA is TGTGCCAGCAGTGAACATGGGTACGCAGAGACCCAGTACTTC.

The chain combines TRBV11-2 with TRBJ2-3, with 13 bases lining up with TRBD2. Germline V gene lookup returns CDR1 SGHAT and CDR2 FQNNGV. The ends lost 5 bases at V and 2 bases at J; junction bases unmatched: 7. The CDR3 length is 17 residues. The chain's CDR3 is CASSRGLAGPITDTQYF. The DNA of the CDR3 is TGTGCCAGCAGCCGGGGACTAGCGGGGCCTATCACAGATACGCAGTATTTT.

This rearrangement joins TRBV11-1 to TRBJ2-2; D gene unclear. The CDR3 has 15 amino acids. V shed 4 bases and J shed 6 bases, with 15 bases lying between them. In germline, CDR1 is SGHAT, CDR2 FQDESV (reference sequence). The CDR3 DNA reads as TGTGCCAGCAGCTCGATATCTGGGGTATCCGGGGAGCTGTTTTTT. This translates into CASSSISGVSGELFF.

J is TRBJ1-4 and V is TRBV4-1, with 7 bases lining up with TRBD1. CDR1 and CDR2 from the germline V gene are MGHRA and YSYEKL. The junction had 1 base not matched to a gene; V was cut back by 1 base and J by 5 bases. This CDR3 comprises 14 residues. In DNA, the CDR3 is TGCGCCAGCAGCCAAGCCAGGGGGAATGAAAAACTGTTTTTT. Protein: CASSQARGNEKLFF.

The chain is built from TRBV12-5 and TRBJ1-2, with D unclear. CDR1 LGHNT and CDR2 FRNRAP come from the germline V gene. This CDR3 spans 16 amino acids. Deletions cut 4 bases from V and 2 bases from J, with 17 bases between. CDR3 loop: CASGSPAKSRNYGYTF. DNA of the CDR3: TGTGCTAGTGGTTCACCAGCCAAATCCCGAAACTATGGCTACACCTTC.

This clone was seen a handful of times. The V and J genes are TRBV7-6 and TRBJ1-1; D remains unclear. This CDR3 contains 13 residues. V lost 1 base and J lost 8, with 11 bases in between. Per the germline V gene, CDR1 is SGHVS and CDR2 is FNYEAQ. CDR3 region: CASSLDIGQEAFF. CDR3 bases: TGTGCCAGCAGCTTAGATATAGGGCAAGAAGCTTTCTTT.

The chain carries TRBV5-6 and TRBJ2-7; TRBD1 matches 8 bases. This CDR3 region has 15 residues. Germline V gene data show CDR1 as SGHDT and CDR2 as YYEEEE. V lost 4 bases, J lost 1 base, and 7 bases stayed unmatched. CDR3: CASSPWTGPSYEQYV. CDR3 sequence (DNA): TGTGCCAGCAGCCCCTGGACAGGGCCTTCCTACGAGCAGTACGTC.

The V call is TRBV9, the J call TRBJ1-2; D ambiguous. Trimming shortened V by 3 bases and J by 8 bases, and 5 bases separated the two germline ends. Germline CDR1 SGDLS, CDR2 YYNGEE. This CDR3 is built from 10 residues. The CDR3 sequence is CASSGRGYTF. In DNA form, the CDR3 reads TGTGCCAGCAGCGGTCGAGGCTACACCTTC.

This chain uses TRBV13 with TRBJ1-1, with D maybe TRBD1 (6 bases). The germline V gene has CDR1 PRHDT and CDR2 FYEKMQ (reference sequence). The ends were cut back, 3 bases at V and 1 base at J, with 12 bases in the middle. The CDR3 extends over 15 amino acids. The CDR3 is CASSLVDSPNTEAFF. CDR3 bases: TGTGCCAGCAGCTTGGTGGACAGTCCGAACACTGAAGCTTTCTTT. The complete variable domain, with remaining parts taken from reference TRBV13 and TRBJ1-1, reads AAGVIQSPRHLIKEKRETATLKCYPIPRHDTVYWYQQGPGQDPQFLISFYEKMQSDKGSIPDRFSAQQFSDYHSELNMSSLELGDSALYFCASSLVDSPNTEAFFGQGTRLTVV.

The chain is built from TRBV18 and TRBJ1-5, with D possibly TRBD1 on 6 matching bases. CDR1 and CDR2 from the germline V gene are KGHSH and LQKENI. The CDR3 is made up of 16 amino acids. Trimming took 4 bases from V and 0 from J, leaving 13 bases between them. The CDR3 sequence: CASSLDRPYSNQPQHF. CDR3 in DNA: TGTGCCAGCTCACTGGACAGACCTTATAGCAATCAGCCCCAGCATTTT.

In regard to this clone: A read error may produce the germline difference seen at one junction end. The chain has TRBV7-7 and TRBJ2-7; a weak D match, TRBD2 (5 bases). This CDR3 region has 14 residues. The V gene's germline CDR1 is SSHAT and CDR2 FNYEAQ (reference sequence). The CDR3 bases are TGTGCTAGCAGCTTAGATCCGGGGAACCACGAGCAGTACTTC. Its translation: CASSLDPGNHEQYF. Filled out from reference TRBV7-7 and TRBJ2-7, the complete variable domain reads GAGVSQSPRYKVTKRGQDVTLRCDPISSHATLYWYQQALGQGPEFLTYFNYEAQPDKSGLPSDRFSAERPEGSISTLTIQRTEQRDSAMYRCASSLDPGNHEQYFGPGTRLTVT.

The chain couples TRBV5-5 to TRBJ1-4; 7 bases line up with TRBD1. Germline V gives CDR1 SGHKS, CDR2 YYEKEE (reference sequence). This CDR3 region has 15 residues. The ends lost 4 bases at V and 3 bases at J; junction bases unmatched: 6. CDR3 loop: CASSAPGGSNEKLFF. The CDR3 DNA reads TGTGCCAGCAGCGCCCCAGGGGGTTCTAATGAAAAACTGTTTTTT.

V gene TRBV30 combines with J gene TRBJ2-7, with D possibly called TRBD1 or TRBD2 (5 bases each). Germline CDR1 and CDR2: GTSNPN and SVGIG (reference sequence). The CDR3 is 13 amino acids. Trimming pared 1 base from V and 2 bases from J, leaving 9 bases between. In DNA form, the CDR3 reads TGTGCCTGGAGTGGTGAGGGGACCTACGAGCAGTACGTC. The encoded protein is CAWSGEGTYEQYV.

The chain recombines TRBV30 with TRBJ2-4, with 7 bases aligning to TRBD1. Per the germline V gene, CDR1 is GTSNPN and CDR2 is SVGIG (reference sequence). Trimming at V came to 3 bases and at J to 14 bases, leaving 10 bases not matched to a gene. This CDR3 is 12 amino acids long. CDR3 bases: TGTGCCTGGAGAACAGGGGAAGGTTCTAAGTACTTC. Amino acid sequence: CAWRTGEGSKYF.

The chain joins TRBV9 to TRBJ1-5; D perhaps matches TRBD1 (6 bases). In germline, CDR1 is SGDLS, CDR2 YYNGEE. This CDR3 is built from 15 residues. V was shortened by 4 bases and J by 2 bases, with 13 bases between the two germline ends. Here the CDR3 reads CASSTEGVGNQPQHF. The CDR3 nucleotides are TGTGCCAGCAGCACAGAGGGGGTAGGCAATCAGCCCCAGCATTTT.

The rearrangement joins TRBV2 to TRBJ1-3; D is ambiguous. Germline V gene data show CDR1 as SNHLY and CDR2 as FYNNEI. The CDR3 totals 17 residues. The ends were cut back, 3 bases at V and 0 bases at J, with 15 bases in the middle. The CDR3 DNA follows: TGTGCCAGCAGTGACTCTTTTCCGACTATCTCTGGAAACACCATATATTTT. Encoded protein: CASSDSFPTISGNTIYF. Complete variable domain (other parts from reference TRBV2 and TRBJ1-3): EPEVTQTPSHQVTQMGQEVILRCVPISNHLYFYWYRQILGQKVEFLVSFYNNEISEKSEIFDDQFSVERPDGSNFTLKIRSTKLEDSAMYFCASSDSFPTISGNTIYFGEGSWLTVV.

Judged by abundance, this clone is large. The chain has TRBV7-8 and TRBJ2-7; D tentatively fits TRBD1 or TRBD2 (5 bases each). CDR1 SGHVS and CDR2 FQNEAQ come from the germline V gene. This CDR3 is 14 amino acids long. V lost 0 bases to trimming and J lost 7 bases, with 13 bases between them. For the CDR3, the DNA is TGTGCCAGCAGCTTAGCGAATGAGGGGTGGGAGCAGTACGTC. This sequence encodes CASSLANEGWEQYV.

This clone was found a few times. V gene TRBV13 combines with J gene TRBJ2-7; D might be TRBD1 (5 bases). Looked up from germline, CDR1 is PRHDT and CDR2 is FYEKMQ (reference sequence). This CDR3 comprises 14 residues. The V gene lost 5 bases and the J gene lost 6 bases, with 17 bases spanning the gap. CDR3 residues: CASSVLGASGEQYF. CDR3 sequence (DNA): TGTGCCAGCAGCGTGTTAGGGGCGTCGGGCGAGCAGTACTTC.

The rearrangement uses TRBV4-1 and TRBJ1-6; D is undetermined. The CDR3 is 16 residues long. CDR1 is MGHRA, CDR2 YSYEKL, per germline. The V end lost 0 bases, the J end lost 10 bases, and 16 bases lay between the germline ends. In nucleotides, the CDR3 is TGCGCCAGCAGCCAAGAGGAGGCGGCCTTAAGGTCACCCCTCCACTTT. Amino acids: CASSQEEAALRSPLHF.

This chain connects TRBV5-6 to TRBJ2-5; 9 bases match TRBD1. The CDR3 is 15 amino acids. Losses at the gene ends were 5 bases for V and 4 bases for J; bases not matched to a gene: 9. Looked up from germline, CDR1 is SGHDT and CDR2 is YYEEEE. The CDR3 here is CASRLTGGAGETQYF. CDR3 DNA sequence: TGTGCCAGCAGGCTTACAGGGGGCGCGGGAGAGACCCAGTACTTC.

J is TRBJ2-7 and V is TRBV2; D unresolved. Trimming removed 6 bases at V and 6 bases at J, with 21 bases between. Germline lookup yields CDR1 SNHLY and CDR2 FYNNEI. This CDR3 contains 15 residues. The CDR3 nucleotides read TGTGCCAGCAGCCAGGATCAGACCTCTTGGGGCGAGCAGTACTTC. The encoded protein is CASSQDQTSWGEQYF.

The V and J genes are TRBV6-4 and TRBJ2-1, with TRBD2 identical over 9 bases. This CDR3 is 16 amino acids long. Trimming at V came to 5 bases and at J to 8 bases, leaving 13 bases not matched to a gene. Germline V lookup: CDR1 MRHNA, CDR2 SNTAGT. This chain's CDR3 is CASSFLRTSVIDEQFF. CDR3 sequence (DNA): TGTGCCAGCAGTTTTCTCAGGACTAGCGTGATCGATGAGCAGTTCTTC.

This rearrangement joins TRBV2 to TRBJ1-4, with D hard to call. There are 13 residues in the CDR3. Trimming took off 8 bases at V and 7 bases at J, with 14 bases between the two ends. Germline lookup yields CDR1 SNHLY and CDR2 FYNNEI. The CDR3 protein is CASANGPSEKLFF. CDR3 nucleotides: TGTGCCAGCGCAAATGGACCCTCTGAAAAACTGTTTTTT.